The 25 T cell receptor beta chains listed next were all sequenced from one sample in a study of T-cell reconstitution after alpha-beta-depleted transplantation in children. Unique molecular identifiers featured in how the TCRbeta library was prepared. TCRdb itself ran the PCR reads through MiXCR, one entry per CDR3 protein. The repertoire holds approximately 400,000 distinct CDR3 sequences, with roughly 11% as singletons. This specimen was PBMCs from the stem cell graft donor, taken from the stem cell graft. Every receptor here comes from a human donor who donated a stem cell graft to a child with acute myeloid leukemia.

J is TRBJ2-5 and V is TRBV27, with D possibly TRBD2 on 5 matching bases. Trimming cost V 1 base and J 7 bases, with 16 bases left between them. The CDR3 runs 15 residues. Germline V gene lookup returns CDR1 MNHEY and CDR2 SMNVEV (reference sequence). The CDR3 sequence is CASSLLGGPGGTQYF. CDR3 nucleotide sequence: TGTGCCAGCAGTTTATTGGGCGGTCCCGGAGGGACCCAGTACTTC.

The rearrangement joins TRBV7-2 to TRBJ2-3; a weak D match, TRBD2 (6 bases). Germline-derived CDR1 and CDR2 are SGHTA and FQGNSA. V lost 6 bases and J 5 bases, leaving 18 bases between the germline ends. This CDR3 spans 15 amino acids. CDR3: CASSGGEALRDTQYF. CDR3 sequence (DNA): TGTGCCAGCAGTGGAGGGGAGGCCCTTAGAGATACGCAGTATTTT.

This clonotype was observed a handful of times. This chain joins TRBV29-1 and TRBJ2-1, with 12 bases lining up with TRBD2. The ends lost 6 bases at V and 3 bases at J; junction bases unmatched: 6. Germline values: CDR1 SQVTM, CDR2 ANQGSEA. This CDR3 is 15 amino acids long. The CDR3 DNA is TGCAGCGTGGTGACTAGCGGGAGAGTCTACAATGAGCAGTTCTTC. Amino acids: CSVVTSGRVYNEQFF.

The chain combines TRBV5-4 with TRBJ2-3; the D gene is possibly TRBD2 (5 bases). V gave up 3 bases and J gave up 2 bases, with 10 bases separating them. Germline V gene lookup returns CDR1 SGHNT and CDR2 YYREEE (reference sequence). The CDR3 totals 14 residues. CDR3 protein: CASSWTSLTDTQYF. The CDR3 region has the DNA TGTGCCAGCAGCTGGACTTCACTCACAGATACGCAGTATTTT.

This clonotype was counted at least ten times. The chain uses TRBV15 and TRBJ1-6; D not certain. This CDR3 spans 16 amino acids. The V end lost 1 base, the J end lost 14 bases, and 21 bases lay between the germline ends. Germline-derived CDR1 and CDR2 are LNHNV and YYDKDF (reference sequence). CDR3 sequence (DNA): TGTGCCACCAGCAGAGGAGGTGCGGCAGCGGGCGGGGCCCTCCACTTT. Protein sequence: CATSRGGAAAGGALHF.

This clonotype appeared a few times. The chain uses TRBV7-8 and TRBJ1-1; D not certain. Looked up from germline, CDR1 is SGHVS and CDR2 is FQNEAQ. V was cut by 1 base and J by 3 bases, with 9 bases left in between. This CDR3 has 14 residues. DNA of the CDR3: TGTGCCAGCAGCTTAGTTGATCGGGACACTGAAGCTTTCTTT. Translation gives CASSLVDRDTEAFF.

This clonotype appeared a few times. The chain combines TRBV10-3 with TRBJ1-4; D unclear. Germline CDR1 and CDR2: ENHRY and SYGVKD. Trimming cost V 1 base and J 6 bases, with 15 bases left between them. The CDR3 is 16 residues long. The CDR3 sequence is CAISEFGSGTDEKLFF. The CDR3 nucleotides are TGTGCCATCAGTGAGTTCGGTTCAGGAACAGATGAAAAACTGTTTTTT.

V gene TRBV20-1 combines with J gene TRBJ2-7, with D possibly being TRBD2 (6 bases). Germline CDR1 and CDR2: DFQATT and SNEGSKA (reference sequence). CDR3 length equals 13 residues. The germline V and J ends were trimmed by 3 bases and 5 bases, with 14 bases remaining between them. The CDR3 region is CSASPSGVDEQYF. The CDR3, as DNA: TGCAGTGCTAGTCCCTCGGGGGTCGACGAGCAGTACTTC.

The rearrangement joins TRBV2 to TRBJ2-3; 8 nucleotides align to TRBD2. The CDR3 extends over 13 amino acids. V gave up 7 bases and J gave up 3 bases; unmatched junction bases: 3. Germline V lookup: CDR1 SNHLY, CDR2 FYNNEI. This CDR3 reads CASTRLATDTQYF. The CDR3 DNA reads as TGTGCCAGCACTAGACTAGCGACAGATACGCAGTATTTT.

The chain couples TRBV7-2 to TRBJ2-3; D unclear. Germline loops: CDR1 SGHTA, CDR2 FQGNSA. Deletions cut 6 bases from V and 7 bases from J, with 11 bases between. This CDR3 comprises 12 residues. CDR3 amino acids: CASSSVLNTQYF. The CDR3 DNA sequence: TGTGCCAGCAGTTCCGTTCTAAATACGCAGTATTTT. Based on the CDR3 plus reference TRBV7-2 and TRBJ2-3, the full variable domain is GAGVSQSPSNKVTEKGKDVELRCDPISGHTALYWYRQSLGQGLEFLIYFQGNSAPDKSGLPSDRFSAERTGGSVSTLTIQRTQQEDSAVYLCASSSVLNTQYFGPGTRLTVL.

The chain recombines TRBV12-3 or TRBV12-4 with TRBJ1-6, with a possible D match to TRBD1 (5 bases). V was pared by 1 base and J by 7 bases, with 11 bases between. The CDR3 runs 15 residues. CDR3 amino acids: CASSLGAGQNSPLHF. The CDR3 DNA reads TGTGCCAGCAGTTTAGGGGCAGGGCAGAATTCACCCCTCCACTTT.

Concerning this clonotype itself: The junction departs from the called germline gene at one end, perhaps through a read error. The chain uses TRBV12-3 or TRBV12-4 and TRBJ2-2; TRBD2 agrees at 11 bases. The CDR3 runs 18 residues. CDR3 nucleotides: TGTACCAGCAGTTTACGGCTAGCGGGAGGCCGGAACACCGGGGAGCTGTTTTTT. Protein: CTSSLRLAGGRNTGELFF.

The chain is built from TRBV12-3 or TRBV12-4 and TRBJ2-2; 13 nucleotides align to TRBD2. The CDR3 runs to 17 residues. V lost 6 bases to trimming and J lost 6 bases; unmatched junction nucleotides: 10. The CDR3 reads CASRAGTSGIGAGELFF. For the CDR3, the DNA is TGTGCCAGCAGAGCCGGGACTAGCGGGATCGGTGCCGGGGAGCTGTTTTTT.

In this sample, this clonotype turned up many times. The V call is TRBV20-1, the J call TRBJ2-6; tentatively, D is TRBD2 (6 bases). Deletions cut 1 base from V and 0 bases from J, with 7 bases between. In germline, CDR1 is DFQATT, CDR2 SNEGSKA (reference sequence). The CDR3 consists of 15 residues. The CDR3 sequence is CSARAEGSGANVLTF. DNA for the CDR3: TGCAGTGCTAGAGCGGAGGGCTCTGGGGCCAACGTCCTGACTTTC.

Note on this clonotype: Germline and junction disagree at one end, which may indicate a read error. V usage is TRBV12-3 or TRBV12-4 and J usage is TRBJ2-3; D possibly corresponds to TRBD1 (5 bases). The CDR3 has 14 amino acids. The CDR3 nucleotides read TGTGCCAGCAGTTTACGACAGTTAGCAGATACGCAGTATTTC. This gives the protein CASSLRQLADTQYF.

The rearrangement links TRBV7-2 to TRBJ2-4; a weak D match, TRBD1 (5 bases). This CDR3 contains 15 residues. Per the germline V gene, CDR1 is SGHTA and CDR2 is FQGNSA. V shed 11 bases and J shed 0 bases, with 17 bases lying between them. CDR3 sequence: CAVGARTLAKNIQYF. In nucleotides, the CDR3 is TGTGCCGTTGGGGCCAGGACCTTAGCCAAAAACATTCAGTACTTC.

This clonotype was observed at least ten times. The V and J genes are TRBV20-1 and TRBJ1-1; a weak D match, TRBD1 (6 bases). CDR1 DFQATT and CDR2 SNEGSKA come from the germline V gene (reference sequence). Trimming took 6 bases from V and 3 from J, leaving 20 bases between them. The CDR3 length is 15 residues. CDR3 sequence reads: CSATAKTGWDTEAFF. The CDR3 nucleotides are TGCAGTGCCACCGCCAAAACAGGGTGGGACACTGAAGCTTTCTTT.

The rearrangement uses TRBV25-1 and TRBJ2-7; perhaps TRBD2 as D (6 bases). The V gene lost 5 bases and the J gene lost 0 bases, with 20 bases spanning the gap. Germline V lookup: CDR1 MGHDK, CDR2 SYGVNS. There are 17 residues in the CDR3. DNA for the CDR3: TGTGCCAGCAGTCAAGATAGCGGCAACGCTAGCTCCTACGAGCAGTACTTC. Translation gives CASSQDSGNASSYEQYF.

V gene TRBV4-2 combines with J gene TRBJ1-2; TRBD1 aligns across 8 bases. V shed 2 bases, J shed 2 bases, and the junction held 4 bases outside the gene matches. CDR1 is LGHNA and CDR2 is YNFKEQ in the germline V gene. The CDR3 consists of 15 residues. The CDR3 protein is CASSQPGQVNYGYTF. The CDR3 nucleotides read TGTGCCAGCAGCCAACCGGGACAGGTGAACTATGGCTACACCTTC.

V is TRBV29-1 and J is TRBJ2-3; tentative D call: TRBD2 (5 bases). This CDR3 has 15 amino acids. The germline CDR1 and CDR2 sequences are SQVTM and ANQGSEA. Deletions cut 3 bases from V and 0 bases from J, with 13 bases between. The CDR3 sequence: CSVDPEGTSTDTQYF. Written as DNA, the CDR3 is TGCAGCGTTGACCCCGAGGGTACTAGCACAGATACGCAGTATTTT.

The chain links TRBV10-3 to TRBJ2-7; D possibly corresponds to TRBD2 (5 bases). The CDR3 spans 15 residues. Germline-derived CDR1 and CDR2 are ENHRY and SYGVKD. The germline V and J ends were trimmed by 0 bases and 2 bases, with 11 bases remaining between them. CDR3 sequence reads: CAISESEEAAYEQYF. Written as DNA, the CDR3 is TGTGCCATCAGTGAGTCTGAGGAGGCGGCCTACGAGCAGTACTTC.

This clonotype was counted between two and nine times. The chain carries TRBV29-1 and TRBJ1-2; tentatively, D is TRBD1 (5 bases). V gave up 3 bases and J gave up 2 bases, with 16 bases separating them. Germline V lookup: CDR1 SQVTM, CDR2 ANQGSEA. The CDR3 consists of 15 residues. The CDR3 protein is CSVDPLSGANYGYTF. DNA for the CDR3: TGCAGCGTTGACCCGCTATCCGGGGCCAACTATGGCTACACCTTC.

This clonotype was seen a handful of times. The J gene is TRBJ1-1, the V gene TRBV29-1, with a possible D match to TRBD1 (5 bases). The CDR3 spans 12 residues. Germline lookup yields CDR1 SQVTM and CDR2 ANQGSEA. V gave up 7 bases and J gave up 5 bases, with 14 bases separating them. The CDR3 DNA sequence: TGCAGCGCCCTAGGGGAGAGGACTGAAGCTTTCTTT. It is translated as CSALGERTEAFF.

V usage is TRBV9 and J usage is TRBJ2-2; TRBD1 matches 7 bases. V was pared by 3 bases and J by 4 bases, with 12 bases of the junction left unmatched. The CDR3 has 17 residues. The germline V gene has CDR1 SGDLS and CDR2 YYNGEE. DNA for the CDR3: TGTGCCAGCAGCGCGGATCGAGGGGGCGGTAGCACCGGGGAGCTGTTTTTT. As protein: CASSADRGGGSTGELFF.

The V and J genes are TRBV6-1 and TRBJ2-5; 11 bases align to TRBD1. CDR1 is MNHNS, CDR2 SASEGT, per germline. The length of the CDR3 is 14 residues. The V segment lost 6 bases and the J segment 6 bases; nucleotides outside the gene matches: 6. The CDR3 nucleotides read TGTGCCAGCAGGGGGGACAGGGGGTTTAAGACCCAGTACTTC. Translating gives CASRGDRGFKTQYF.